Detailed here is one TCR beta chain. Its antigen is as yet unknown. The sample has other DNA sequences that encode this CDR3 too. Deep-level settings were used for running the assay. Original handling: Owing to the provision of junction-only sequences devoid of quality scores by immunoSEQ, filtering differed. Assay: immunoSEQ multiplex PCR; the TCRdb copy retains only in-frame clones and omits some. V and J calls and clone size are as listed in that table; D and trimming were resolved from the DNA. Altogether roughly 2.2 million clones are present, 85% to 95% being singletons, with the ten largest covering 0.37%. The sample belongs to a study of shared clonotypes between healthy human individuals. This CDR3 has 13 amino acids. CDR1 SGHVS and CDR2 FNYEAQ come from the germline V gene. Losses at the gene ends were 5 bases for V and 4 bases for J; bases not matched to a gene: 4. Study-wide results and limits: Against clonotypes common to all four donors, non-shared ones had lower generation probabilities.

Sequences were obtained from naive CD4+ T cells from PBMCs. The subset was: CD45RA+ positively selected. The receptor was isolated from a man younger than 30 in good health. Some clones in this sample may be carry-over from other donors' samples. J is TRBJ2-7 and V is TRBV7-6, with 8 bases aligning to TRBD2. DNA of the CDR3: TGTGCCAGCAGCGCGGGACTAGAGTACGAGCAGTACTTC. Translated: CASSAGLEYEQYF. The variable domain in full, completed from reference TRBV7-6 and TRBJ2-7, reads GAGVSQSPRYKVTKRGQDVALRCDPISGHVSLYWYRQALGQGPEFLTYFNYEAQQDKSGLPNDRFSAERPEGSISTLTIQRTEQRDSAMYRCASSAGLEYEQYFGPGTRLTVT.